Each of the 9 T cell receptor beta chains below was sequenced from the same sample in a study of identical twins. MiXCR, applied by TCRdb to the 5' RACE reads, yields one record per CDR3 protein. Of some 1,700,000 distinct CDR3 sequences in the sample, under 35% were seen once. Sequencing was performed on cord blood. The source is a newborn girl in good health.

The gene calls are TRBV4-1 and TRBJ1-1; TRBD1 agrees at 7 bases. CDR3 length: 15 residues. Germline CDR1 reads MGHRA; CDR2 reads YSYEKL. Trimming cost V 2 bases and J 0 bases; bases outside gene matches: 3. The CDR3 region is CASSQQQGLNTEAFF. The CDR3 bases are TGCGCCAGCAGCCAACAACAGGGGTTGAACACTGAAGCTTTCTTT.

This clonotype was seen more than once but under ten times. The rearrangement links TRBV20-1 to TRBJ1-5; 8 bases fit TRBD1. Per germline, CDR1 DFQATT and CDR2 SNEGSKA (reference sequence). The CDR3 has 15 amino acids. V gave up 3 bases and J gave up 4 bases; unmatched junction bases: 8. DNA for the CDR3: TGCAGTGCTAGGGCCCCGGGACAGGTTAATCAGCCCCAGCATTTT. It yields the protein CSARAPGQVNQPQHF.

Of note for this clonotype: A much bigger clone sits one base away, suggesting this may be a read error. This sequence joins TRBV20-1 and TRBJ2-1; D unresolved. There are 12 residues in the CDR3. Germline lookup yields CDR1 DFQATT and CDR2 SNEGSKA (reference sequence). Trimming removed 3 bases at V and 10 bases at J, with 13 bases between. For the CDR3, the DNA is TGCAGTGCTAGTCGGGCCGTCAACGAGCAGTTCTTC. As protein: CSASRAVNEQFF.

At least ten counts were recorded for this clonotype. The genes are TRBV6-5 and TRBJ2-3, with D tentatively TRBD2 (6 bases). Germline V CDR1 and CDR2: MNHEY, SVGAGI. Trimming removed 5 bases from V and 2 bases from J, with 14 bases in between. This CDR3 region has 15 residues. The CDR3 loop reads CASSQGRRDTDTQYF. CDR3 DNA: TGTGCCAGCAGTCAAGGGCGGAGGGACACAGATACGCAGTATTTT.

The rearrangement joins TRBV27 to TRBJ1-1, with a possible D match to TRBD1 (6 bases). The CDR3 totals 14 residues. Trimming cost V 4 bases and J 5 bases, with 14 bases left between them. CDR1 and CDR2 from the germline V gene are MNHEY and SMNVEV (reference sequence). The CDR3 spells CASSSGQKRTEAFF. Here the CDR3 DNA reads TGTGCCAGCAGTTCGGGACAAAAGAGGACTGAAGCTTTCTTT.

The sample holds a few counts of this clonotype. V is TRBV11-2 and J is TRBJ2-2, with D possibly being TRBD2 (5 bases). This CDR3 has 13 residues. The germline V gene has CDR1 SGHAT and CDR2 FQNNGV. Between the trimmed V and J ends, which lost 6 bases and 4 bases, there was a span of 9 bases. The chain's CDR3 is CASSEGTTGELFF. The CDR3 DNA sequence: TGTGCCAGCAGTGAGGGAACCACCGGGGAGCTGTTTTTT.

Written as DNA, the CDR3 is TGTGCCAGCAGCTTGGTGGATGGGGAGCTGTTTTTT. Protein sequence: CASSLVDGELFF. The chain joins TRBV5-6 to TRBJ2-2; D is uncertain. Looked up from germline, CDR1 is SGHDT and CDR2 is YYEEEE. The CDR3 has 12 amino acids. V gave up 0 bases and J gave up 8 bases, with 5 bases separating them.

This clonotype was detected only a few times. V gene TRBV2 combines with J gene TRBJ2-7, with a tentative D call TRBD2 (6 bases). Looked up from germline, CDR1 is SNHLY and CDR2 is FYNNEI. V was shortened by 6 bases and J by 4 bases, with 19 bases between the two germline ends. The CDR3 spans 15 residues. The CDR3 sequence: CASSGLRRGLYEQYF. For the CDR3, the DNA is TGTGCCAGCAGCGGCCTTAGGAGGGGCCTTTACGAGCAGTACTTC.

This sequence joins TRBV2 and TRBJ2-3; 10 positions agree with TRBD1. The CDR3 sequence is 14 residues long. CDR1 and CDR2 (germline): SNHLY, FYNNEI. The V segment lost 7 bases and the J segment 6 bases; nucleotides outside the gene matches: 7. The CDR3: CASTWDRGLDTQYF. The CDR3, as DNA: TGTGCCAGCACCTGGGACAGGGGTTTGGATACGCAGTATTTT.